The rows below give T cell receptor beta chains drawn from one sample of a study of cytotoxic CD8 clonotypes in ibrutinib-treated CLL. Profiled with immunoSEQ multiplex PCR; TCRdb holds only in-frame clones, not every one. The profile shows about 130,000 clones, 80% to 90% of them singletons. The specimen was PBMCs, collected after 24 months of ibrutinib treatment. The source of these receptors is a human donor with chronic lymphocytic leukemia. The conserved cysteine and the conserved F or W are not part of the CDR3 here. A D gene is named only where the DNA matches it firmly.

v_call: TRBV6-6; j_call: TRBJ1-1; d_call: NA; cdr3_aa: ASSYSTMGNTEAF
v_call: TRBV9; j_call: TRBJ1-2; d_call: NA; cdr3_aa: ASSASGGVERYGYT
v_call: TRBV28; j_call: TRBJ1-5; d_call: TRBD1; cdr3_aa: ASISGETGNNQPQH
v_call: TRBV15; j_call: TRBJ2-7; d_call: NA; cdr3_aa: ATSRASAGGGYEQY
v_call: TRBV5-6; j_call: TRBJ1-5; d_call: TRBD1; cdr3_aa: ASSRGTGAPGQPQH
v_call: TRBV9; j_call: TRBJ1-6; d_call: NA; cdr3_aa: ASSVDRGLSPLH
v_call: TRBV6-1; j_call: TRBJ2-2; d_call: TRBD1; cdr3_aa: ASTGTVQTGELF
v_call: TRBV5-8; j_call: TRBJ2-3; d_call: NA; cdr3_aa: ASSLQDRTDTQY
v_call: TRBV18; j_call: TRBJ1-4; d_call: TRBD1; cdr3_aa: ASSTRDSEKLF
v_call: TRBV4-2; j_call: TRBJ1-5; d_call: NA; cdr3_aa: ASSQEVSNQPQH
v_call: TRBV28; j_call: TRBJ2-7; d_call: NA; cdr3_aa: ASKQTGTSYEQY
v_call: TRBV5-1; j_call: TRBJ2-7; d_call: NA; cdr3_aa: ASSLAEGWAERDYEQY
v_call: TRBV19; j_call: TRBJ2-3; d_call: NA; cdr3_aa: ASTSSGGRGTDTQY
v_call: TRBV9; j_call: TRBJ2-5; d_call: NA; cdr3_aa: ASSGGSKETQY
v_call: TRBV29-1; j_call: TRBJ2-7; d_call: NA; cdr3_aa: SVDRGGKQY
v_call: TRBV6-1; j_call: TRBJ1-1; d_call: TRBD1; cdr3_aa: ASSRQGGMNTEAF
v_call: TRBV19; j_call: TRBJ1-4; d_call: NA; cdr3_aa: ASSRRGATNEKLF
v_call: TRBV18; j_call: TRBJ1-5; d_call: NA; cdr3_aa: ASSPPGTSNQPQH
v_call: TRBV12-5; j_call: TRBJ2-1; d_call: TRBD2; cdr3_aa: ASAALAGGNNEQF
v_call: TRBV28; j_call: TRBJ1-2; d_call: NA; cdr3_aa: ASSPPVPDYGYT
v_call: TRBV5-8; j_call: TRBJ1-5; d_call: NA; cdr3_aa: ASSLGESSNQPQH
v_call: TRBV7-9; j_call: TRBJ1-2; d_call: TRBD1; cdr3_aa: ASSQGQGGYLTYGYT
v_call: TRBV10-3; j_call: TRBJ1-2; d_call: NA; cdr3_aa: AIRAENYGYT
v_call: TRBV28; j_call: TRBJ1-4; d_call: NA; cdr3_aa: ASSIPRSTINEKLF
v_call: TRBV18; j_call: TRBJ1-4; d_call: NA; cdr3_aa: ASSPLPPGGFNEKLF
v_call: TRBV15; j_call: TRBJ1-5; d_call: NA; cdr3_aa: ATSREGGRGNQPQH
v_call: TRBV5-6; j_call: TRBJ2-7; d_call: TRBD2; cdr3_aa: ASSSITPTSDDEQY
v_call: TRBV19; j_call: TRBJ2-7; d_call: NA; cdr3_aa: ASSVAGIHYEQY
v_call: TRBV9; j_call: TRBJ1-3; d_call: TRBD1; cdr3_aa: ASSAGTGSSGNTIY
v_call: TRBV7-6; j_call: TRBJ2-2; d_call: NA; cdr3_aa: ASSLEAATGELF
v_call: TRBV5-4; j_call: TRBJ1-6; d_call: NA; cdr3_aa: ASSPDRNSPLH
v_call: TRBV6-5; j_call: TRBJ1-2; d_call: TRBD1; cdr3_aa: ASGNRGGVYGYT
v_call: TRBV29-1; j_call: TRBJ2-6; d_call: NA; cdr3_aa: SVAEDRTYSGANVLT
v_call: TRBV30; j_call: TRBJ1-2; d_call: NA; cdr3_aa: AWRGFGRRYGYT
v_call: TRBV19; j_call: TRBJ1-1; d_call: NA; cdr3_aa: ASILQQGGTEAF
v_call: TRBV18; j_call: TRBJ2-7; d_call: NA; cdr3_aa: ASSPREYEQY
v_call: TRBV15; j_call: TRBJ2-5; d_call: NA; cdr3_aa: ATSRASGAPWETQY
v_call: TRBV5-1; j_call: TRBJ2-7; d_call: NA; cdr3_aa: ASSLQPSSPYEQY
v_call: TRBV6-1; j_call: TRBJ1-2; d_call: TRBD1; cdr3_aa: ASSRDRASYGYT
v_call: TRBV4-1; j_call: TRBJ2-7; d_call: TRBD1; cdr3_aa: ASSQGTGPYEQY
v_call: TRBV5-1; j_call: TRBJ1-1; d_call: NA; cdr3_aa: ASSLDQTGNTEAF
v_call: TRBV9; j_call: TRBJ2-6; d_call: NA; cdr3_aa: ASSVWTFSGANVLT
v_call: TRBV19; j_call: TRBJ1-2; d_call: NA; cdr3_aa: ASSIMAGSAGYT
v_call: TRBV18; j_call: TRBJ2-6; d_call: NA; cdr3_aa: ASSPLPGANVLT
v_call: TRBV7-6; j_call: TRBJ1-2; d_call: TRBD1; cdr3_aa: ASSAKQGAGSGYT
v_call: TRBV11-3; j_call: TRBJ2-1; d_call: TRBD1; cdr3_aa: ASSLTGGEQF